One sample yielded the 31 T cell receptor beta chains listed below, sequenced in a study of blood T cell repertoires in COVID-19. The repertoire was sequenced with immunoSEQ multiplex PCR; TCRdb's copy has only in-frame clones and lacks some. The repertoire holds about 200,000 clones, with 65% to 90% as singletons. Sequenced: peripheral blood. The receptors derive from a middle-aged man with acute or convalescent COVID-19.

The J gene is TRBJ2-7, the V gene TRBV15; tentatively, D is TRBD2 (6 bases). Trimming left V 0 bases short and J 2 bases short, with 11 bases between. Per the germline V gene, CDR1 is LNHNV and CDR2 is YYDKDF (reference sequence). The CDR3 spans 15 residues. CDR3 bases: TGTGCCACCAGCAGAGATAGCGGCGCGACCTACGAGCAGTACTTC. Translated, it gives CATSRDSGATYEQYF.

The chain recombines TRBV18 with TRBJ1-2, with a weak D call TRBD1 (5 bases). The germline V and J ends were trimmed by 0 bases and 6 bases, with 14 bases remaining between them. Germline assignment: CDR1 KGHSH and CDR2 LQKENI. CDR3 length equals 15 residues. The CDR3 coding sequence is TGTGCCAGCTCACCACCGGTCCCCAGGGAGGATGGCTACACCTTC. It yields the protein CASSPPVPREDGYTF.

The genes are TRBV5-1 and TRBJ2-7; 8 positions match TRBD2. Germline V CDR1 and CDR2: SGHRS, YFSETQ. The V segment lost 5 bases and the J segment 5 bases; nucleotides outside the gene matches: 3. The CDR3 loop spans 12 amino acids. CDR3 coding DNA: TGCGCCAGCAGTAGCGGGACCCACGAGCAGTACTTC. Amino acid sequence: CASSSGTHEQYF.

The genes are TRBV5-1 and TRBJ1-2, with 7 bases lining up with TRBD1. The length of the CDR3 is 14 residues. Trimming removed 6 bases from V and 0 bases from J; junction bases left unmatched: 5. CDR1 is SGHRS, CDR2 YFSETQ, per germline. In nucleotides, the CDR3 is TGCGCCAGCAATACAGGGACAGCTAACTATGGCTACACCTTC. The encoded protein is CASNTGTANYGYTF.

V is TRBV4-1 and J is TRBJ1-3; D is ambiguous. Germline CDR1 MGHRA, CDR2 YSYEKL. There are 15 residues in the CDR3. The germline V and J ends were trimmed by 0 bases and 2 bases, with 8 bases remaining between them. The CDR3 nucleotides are TGCGCCAGCAGCCAAGAGAGAGAGGCTGGAAACACCATATATTTT. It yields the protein CASSQEREAGNTIYF.

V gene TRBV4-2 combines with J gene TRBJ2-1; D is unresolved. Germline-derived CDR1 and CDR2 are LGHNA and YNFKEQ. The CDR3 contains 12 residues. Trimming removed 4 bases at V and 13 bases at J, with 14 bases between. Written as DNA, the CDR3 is TGTGCCAGCAGCCTAGACCAGGAAACTCAGTTCTTC. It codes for CASSLDQETQFF.

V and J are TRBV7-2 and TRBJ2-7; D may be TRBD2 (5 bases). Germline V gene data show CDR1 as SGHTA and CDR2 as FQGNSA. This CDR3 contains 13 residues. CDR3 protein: CASGSAVSYEQYF. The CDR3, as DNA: TGTGCGTCGGGAAGCGCGGTCTCCTACGAGCAGTACTTC.

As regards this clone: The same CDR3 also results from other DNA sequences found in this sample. The CDR3 DNA reads TGTGCCAGCAGCTTACAGGGGGCTGGAAACACCATATATTTT. It yields the protein CASSLQGAGNTIYF. This chain uses TRBV7-9 with TRBJ1-3; 7 nucleotides line up with TRBD1. The CDR3 contains 14 residues. Germline assignment: CDR1 SEHNR and CDR2 FQNEAQ (reference sequence). V gave up 2 bases and J gave up 2 bases; unmatched junction bases: 0.

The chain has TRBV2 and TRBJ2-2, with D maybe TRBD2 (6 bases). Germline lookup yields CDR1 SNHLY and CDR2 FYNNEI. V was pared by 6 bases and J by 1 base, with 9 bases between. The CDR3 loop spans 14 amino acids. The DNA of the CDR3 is TGTGCCAGCAGGGGCGGGGAGAACACCGGGGAGCTGTTTTTT. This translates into CASRGGENTGELFF.

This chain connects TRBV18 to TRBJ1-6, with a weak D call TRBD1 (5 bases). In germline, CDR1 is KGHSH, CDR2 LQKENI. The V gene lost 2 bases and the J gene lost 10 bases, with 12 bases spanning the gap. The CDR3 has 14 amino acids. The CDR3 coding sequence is TGTGCCAGCTCACCAGGGCAGGGCCGATCACCCCTCCACTTT. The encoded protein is CASSPGQGRSPLHF.

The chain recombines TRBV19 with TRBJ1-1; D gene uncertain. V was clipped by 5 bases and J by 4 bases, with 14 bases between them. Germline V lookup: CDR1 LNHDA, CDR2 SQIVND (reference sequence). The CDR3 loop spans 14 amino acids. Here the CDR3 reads CASSLTGSFTEAFF. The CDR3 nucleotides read TGTGCCAGTAGTCTTACCGGGTCCTTCACTGAAGCTTTCTTT. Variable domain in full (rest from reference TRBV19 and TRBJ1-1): DGGITQSPKYLFRKEGQNVTLSCEQNLNHDAMYWYRQDPGQGLRLIYYSQIVNDFQKGDIAEGYSVSREKKESFPLTVTSAQKNPTAFYLCASSLTGSFTEAFFGQGTRLTVV.

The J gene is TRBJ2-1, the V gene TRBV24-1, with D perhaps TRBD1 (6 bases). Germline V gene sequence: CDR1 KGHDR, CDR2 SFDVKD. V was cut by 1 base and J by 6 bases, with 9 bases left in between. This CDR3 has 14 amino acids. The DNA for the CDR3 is TGTGCCACCAGTGATTTAACACAGGGCAATGAGCAGTTCTTC. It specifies CATSDLTQGNEQFF.

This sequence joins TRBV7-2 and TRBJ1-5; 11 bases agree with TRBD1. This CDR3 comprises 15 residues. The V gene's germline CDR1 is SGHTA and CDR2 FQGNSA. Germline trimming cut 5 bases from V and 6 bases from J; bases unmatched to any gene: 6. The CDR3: CASSRDRGKGQPQHF. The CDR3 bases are TGTGCCAGCAGCAGGGACAGGGGGAAGGGTCAGCCCCAGCATTTT. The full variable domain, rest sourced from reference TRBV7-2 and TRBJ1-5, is GAGVSQSPSNKVTEKGKDVELRCDPISGHTALYWYRQSLGQGLEFLIYFQGNSAPDKSGLPSDRFSAERTGGSVSTLTIQRTQQEDSAVYLCASSRDRGKGQPQHFGDGTRLSIL.

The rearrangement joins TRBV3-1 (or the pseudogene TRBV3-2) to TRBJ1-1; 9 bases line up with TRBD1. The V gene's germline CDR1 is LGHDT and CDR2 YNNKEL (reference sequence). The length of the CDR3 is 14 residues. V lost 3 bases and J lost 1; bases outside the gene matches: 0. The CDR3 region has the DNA TGTGCCAGCAGCCAGACAGGGGGGAACACTGAAGCTTTCTTT. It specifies CASSQTGGNTEAFF.

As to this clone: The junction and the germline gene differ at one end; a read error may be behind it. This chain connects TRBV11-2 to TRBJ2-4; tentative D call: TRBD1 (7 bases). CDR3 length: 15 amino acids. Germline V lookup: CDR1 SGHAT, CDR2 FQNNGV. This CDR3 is CASSLGGGGKNIQYF. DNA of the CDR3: TGTGCCAGCAGTTTAGGAGGGGGCGGCAAAAACATTCAGTACTTC.

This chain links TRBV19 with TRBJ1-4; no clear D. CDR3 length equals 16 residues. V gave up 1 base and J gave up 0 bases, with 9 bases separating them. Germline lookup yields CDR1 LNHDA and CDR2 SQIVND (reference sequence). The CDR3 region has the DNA TGTGCCAGTAGTATAGGTCGCACTGCAACTAATGAAAAACTGTTTTTT. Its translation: CASSIGRTATNEKLFF.

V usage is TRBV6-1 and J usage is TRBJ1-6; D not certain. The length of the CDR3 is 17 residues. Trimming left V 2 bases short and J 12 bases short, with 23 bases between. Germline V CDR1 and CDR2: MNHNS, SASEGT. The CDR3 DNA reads TGTGCCAGCAGTGAACTCAGGAAGTTGATTGATTCTCAACCCCTCCACTTT. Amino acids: CASSELRKLIDSQPLHF.

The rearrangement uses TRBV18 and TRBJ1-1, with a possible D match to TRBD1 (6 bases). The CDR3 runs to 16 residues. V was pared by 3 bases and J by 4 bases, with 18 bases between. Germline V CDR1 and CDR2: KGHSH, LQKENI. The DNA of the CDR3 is TGTGCCAGCTCACCTGCCCAGAGGGGGTCTGGCACTGAAGCTTTCTTT. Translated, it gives CASSPAQRGSGTEAFF.

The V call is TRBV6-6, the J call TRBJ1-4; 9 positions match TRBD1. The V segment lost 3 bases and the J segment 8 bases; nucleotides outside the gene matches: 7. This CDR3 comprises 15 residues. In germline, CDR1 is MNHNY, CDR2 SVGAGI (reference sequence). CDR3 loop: CASSYSPGQGEKLFF. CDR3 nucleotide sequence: TGTGCCAGCAGTTATTCCCCGGGACAGGGAGAAAAACTGTTTTTT.

CDR3 amino acids: CSVTRGYTEAFF. CDR3 DNA: TGCAGCGTTACCAGGGGATACACTGAAGCTTTCTTT. The chain carries TRBV29-1 and TRBJ1-1, with D perhaps matching TRBD1 (6 bases). V shed 5 bases and J shed 3 bases, with 10 bases lying between them. The V gene's germline CDR1 is SQVTM and CDR2 ANQGSEA. The CDR3 has 12 amino acids.

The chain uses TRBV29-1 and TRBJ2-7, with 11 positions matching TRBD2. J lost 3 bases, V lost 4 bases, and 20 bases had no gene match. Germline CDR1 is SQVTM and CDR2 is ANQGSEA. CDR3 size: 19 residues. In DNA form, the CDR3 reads TGCAGCGTTGTTTGGGACTCCTGGCTGCCGGGACTAGCGGACTACGAGCAGTACTTC. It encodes CSVVWDSWLPGLADYEQYF.

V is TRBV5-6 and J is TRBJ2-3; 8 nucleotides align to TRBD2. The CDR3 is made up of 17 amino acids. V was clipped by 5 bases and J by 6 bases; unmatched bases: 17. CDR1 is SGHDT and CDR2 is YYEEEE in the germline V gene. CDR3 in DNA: TGTGCCAGCAGTTGGCTAGCGGGTGCCCCGGCGAGGGATACGCAGTATTTT. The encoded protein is CASSWLAGAPARDTQYF.

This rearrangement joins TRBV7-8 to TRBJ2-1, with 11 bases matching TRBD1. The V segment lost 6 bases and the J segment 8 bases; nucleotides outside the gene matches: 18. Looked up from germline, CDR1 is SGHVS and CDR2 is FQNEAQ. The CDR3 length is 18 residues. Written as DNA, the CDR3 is TGTGCCAGCAGGGGCGGACAGGGGGCCTGGTCCGGTATACATGAGCAGTTCTTC. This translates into CASRGGQGAWSGIHEQFF.

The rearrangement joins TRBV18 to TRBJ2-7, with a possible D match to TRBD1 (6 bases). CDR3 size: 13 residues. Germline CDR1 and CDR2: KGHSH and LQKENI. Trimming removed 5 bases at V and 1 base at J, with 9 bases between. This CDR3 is CASSAGTSYEQYF. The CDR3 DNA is TGTGCCAGCTCAGCCGGGACATCCTACGAGCAGTACTTC.

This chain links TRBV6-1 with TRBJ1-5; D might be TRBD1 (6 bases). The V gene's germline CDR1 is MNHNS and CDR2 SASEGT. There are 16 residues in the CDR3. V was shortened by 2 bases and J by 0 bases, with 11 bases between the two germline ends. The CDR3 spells CASSEQDRYSNQPQHF. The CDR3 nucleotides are TGTGCCAGCAGTGAACAGGACAGATATAGCAATCAGCCCCAGCATTTT.

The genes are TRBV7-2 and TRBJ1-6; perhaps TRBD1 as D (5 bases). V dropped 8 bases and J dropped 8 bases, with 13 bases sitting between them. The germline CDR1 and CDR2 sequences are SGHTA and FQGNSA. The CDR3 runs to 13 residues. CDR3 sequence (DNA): TGTGCCAGCCGGGTGGGGGGGTATTCACCCCTCCACTTT. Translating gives CASRVGGYSPLHF. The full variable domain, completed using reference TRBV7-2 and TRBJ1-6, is GAGVSQSPSNKVTEKGKDVELRCDPISGHTALYWYRQSLGQGLEFLIYFQGNSAPDKSGLPSDRFSAERTGGSVSTLTIQRTQQEDSAVYLCASRVGGYSPLHFGNGTRLTVT.

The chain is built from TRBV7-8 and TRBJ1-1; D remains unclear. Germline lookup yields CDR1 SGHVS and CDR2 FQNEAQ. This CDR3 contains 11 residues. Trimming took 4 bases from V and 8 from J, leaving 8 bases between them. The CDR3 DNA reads TGTGCCAGCAGCTCCGGTCCCGAAGCTTTCTTT. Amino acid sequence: CASSSGPEAFF.

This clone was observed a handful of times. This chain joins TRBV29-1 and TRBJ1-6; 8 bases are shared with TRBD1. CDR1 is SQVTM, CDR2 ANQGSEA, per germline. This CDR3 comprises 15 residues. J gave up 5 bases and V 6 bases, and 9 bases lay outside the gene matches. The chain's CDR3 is CSVSTGAMNNSPLHF. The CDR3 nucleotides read TGCAGCGTGTCGACAGGGGCCATGAATAATTCACCCCTCCACTTT. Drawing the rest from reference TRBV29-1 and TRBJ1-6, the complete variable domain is SAVISQKPSRDICQRGTSLTIQCQVDSQVTMMFWYRQQPGQSLTLIATANQGSEATYESGFVIDKFPISRPNLTFSTLTVSNMSPEDSSIYLCSVSTGAMNNSPLHFGNGTRLTVT.

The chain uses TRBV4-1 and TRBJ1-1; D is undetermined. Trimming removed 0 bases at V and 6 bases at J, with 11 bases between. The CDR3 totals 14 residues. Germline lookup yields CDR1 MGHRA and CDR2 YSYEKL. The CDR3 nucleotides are TGCGCCAGCAGCCAAGATCGGGAATGGGCTGAAGCTTTCTTT. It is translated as CASSQDREWAEAFF.

The CDR3 spells CASSPPDRESEQYF. For the CDR3, the DNA is TGTGCCAGCTCACCACCCGACAGGGAATCCGAGCAGTACTTC. The chain is built from TRBV18 and TRBJ2-7, with 7 nucleotides matching TRBD1. V shed 0 bases, J shed 6 bases, and the junction held 5 bases outside the gene matches. The CDR3 length is 14 residues. Germline lookup yields CDR1 KGHSH and CDR2 LQKENI.

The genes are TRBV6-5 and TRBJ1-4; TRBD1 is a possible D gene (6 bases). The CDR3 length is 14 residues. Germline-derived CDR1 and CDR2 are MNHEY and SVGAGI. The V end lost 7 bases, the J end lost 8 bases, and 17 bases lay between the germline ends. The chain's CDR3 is CASIERERGEKLFF. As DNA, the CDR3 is TGTGCCAGCATCGAACGGGAAAGGGGGGAAAAACTGTTTTTT.